The 8 T cell receptor beta chains below come from one sample, sequenced in a study of synovial regulatory T cells in juvenile arthritis (dated by TCRdb to between 2014 and 2017). Receptors were amplified or captured by the immunoSEQ multiplex PCR assay. TCRdb carries this immuneACCESS record with in-frame sequences only. Its versions omit some clonotypes, under half of them owing to an unresolved V gene in the studies checked, with the rest unexplained. The table for this sample shows just under 10,000 clones. The ten biggest clones cover nearly 0.95% of the sample. Sequencing used Treg cells from blood. The cell subset or site label for this specimen denotes: remaining (HLA-DR-negative) circulating blood Treg cells. The receptors stem from a donor aged 2-30 years with juvenile idiopathic arthritis.

The chain is built from TRBV28 and TRBJ2-1; TCRdb's D call, TRBD2, is unchecked because there is no DNA. The length of the CDR3 is 17 residues. The protein alone is recorded here. Per germline, CDR1 MDHEN and CDR2 SYDVKM. CDR3: CASSLRSGGRRVNEQFF.

V is TRBV7-3 and J is TRBJ2-7; the D call of TRBD1 rests on TCRdb alone, since no DNA is present to check it. The CDR3 totals 13 residues. Only the protein is on record. The V gene's germline CDR1 is SGHTA and CDR2 FQGTGA. The CDR3 spells CASGRGTGYEQYF.

This chain uses TRBV6-5 with TRBJ1-3. CDR3 length: 15 residues. The protein alone is recorded here. CDR1 MNHEY and CDR2 SVGAGI come from the germline V gene. The CDR3: CASSRGLFSGNTIYF.

This chain uses TRBV4-2 with TRBJ1-6. The germline CDR1 and CDR2 sequences are LGHNA and YNFKEQ. CDR3 size: 14 residues. The protein alone is recorded here. The CDR3 spells CASSQRIYNSPLHF.

J is TRBJ1-2 and V is TRBV7-6; TCRdb outputs TRBD1, but without DNA this stays unchecked. Germline CDR1 and CDR2: SGHVS and FNYEAQ. The CDR3 sequence is 15 residues long. No DNA was logged. CDR3 in amino acids: CASSANRGRVDGYTF.

This chain uses TRBV10-3 with TRBJ1-2; TCRdb proposes TRBD1, but this gene call is untestable without DNA. CDR1 is ENHRY, CDR2 SYGVKD, per germline. This CDR3 is built from 14 residues. No DNA is listed. CDR3 residues: CAISGETGEYGYTF.

This sequence joins TRBV5-1 and TRBJ2-7; the D gene TCRdb calls, TRBD1, cannot be checked with no DNA. The CDR3 is 18 amino acids. No DNA has been recorded. CDR1 and CDR2 (germline): SGHRS, YFSETQ. Here the CDR3 reads CASSFWVGGTGEYYEQYF. Looking up the rest from reference TRBV5-1 and TRBJ2-7 gives the full variable domain: KAGVTQTPRYLIKTRGQQVTLSCSPISGHRSVSWYQQTPGQGLQFLFEYFSETQRNKGNFPGRFSGRQFSNSRSEMNVSTLELGDSALYLCASSFWVGGTGEYYEQYFGPGTRLTVT.

CDR3 protein: CASSFTGDTEAFF. V gene TRBV7-9 combines with J gene TRBJ1-1; the TRBD1 assignment by TCRdb is unverifiable without DNA. Germline V gene lookup returns CDR1 SEHNR and CDR2 FQNEAQ (reference sequence). The CDR3 extends over 13 amino acids. A DNA sequence was not provided.